The present T cell receptor beta chain was sequenced within a study of regulatory T cells in long-lasting Graves disease. On the study more broadly: Persistent cases took antithyroid drugs over 5 years and stayed TSH receptor antibody positive. General study results and limits: Whereas new patients shared 870 or so public clonotypes, persistent patients shared more, at about 2,500.

Relying on iRepertoire HTBI primers and Arm-PCR of CDR3 regions, the team built TCR beta libraries. TCRdb reanalysed the multiplex PCR reads using MiXCR and keeps one entry per CDR3 protein. In the table there are about 460,000 distinct CDR3 sequences, 20% to 25% of which are singletons. Time point described: persistent/refractory GD, antithyroid drugs over 5 years with positive TRAb. The TCR library was made from RNA extracted from PBMCs. An endocrinology department in Xi'an, China, recruited the patients. V was cut by 2 bases and J by 0 bases, with 11 bases left in between. The CDR3 covers 15 residues. Germline CDR1 reads SGHNT; CDR2 reads YYREEE (reference sequence). This clonotype has a count of ten or more. Antigen unknown.

The sample here was peripheral blood mononuclear cells (PBMCs), taken when the disease was refractory, from a patient treated with antithyroid drugs. This receptor was taken from a female donor with Graves disease. The gene calls are TRBV5-4 and TRBJ1-2, with D hard to call. CDR3 residues: CASSLGGRTNYGYTF. CDR3 bases: TGTGCCAGCAGCTTAGGCGGCAGAACTAACTATGGCTACACCTTC.